The entry that follows covers one TCR beta chain sequence. Clinical history reported by participants formed the basis on which cohorts were assigned. This entry belongs to a study of blood T cell repertoires in COVID-19. Background on the study: Italy, Spain and the United States were the sources of the convalescent and acute COVID-19 samples.

Libraries were prepared by immunoSEQ multiplex PCR; TCRdb keeps only in-frame clonotypes and omits some of them. The sample has under 200,000 clones; about 90% are singletons. V lost 0 bases and J lost 7, with 20 bases in between. The V gene's germline CDR1 is SGHRS and CDR2 YFSETQ. This CDR3 contains 17 residues. This chain uses TRBV5-1 with TRBJ2-1; a weak D match, TRBD1 (6 bases). The sequencing input was PBMCs or T cells enriched from blood (not recorded which). The clonotype comes from a woman in her forties or fifties who had recovered from COVID-19. The CDR3 nucleotides read TGCGCCAGCAGCTTGGACAGGGTGGTAAAGCAAGGGAATGAGCAGTTCTTC. The encoded protein is CASSLDRVVKQGNEQFF.